One and the same sample provided the 28 T cell receptor beta chains below, sequenced in a study of cytomegalovirus exposure and HLA in healthy donors. PCR was performed using 60 Vbeta and 13 Jbeta primers. Assay: immunoSEQ multiplex PCR; the TCRdb copy retains only in-frame clones and omits some. The sample holds about 94,000 clones; over 65% are singletons and the top ten take around 0.74%. Sequenced material: PBMCs. The receptors originated from a woman aged 55-70 years in good health and CMV-seronegative.

V usage is TRBV19 and J usage is TRBJ2-2; TRBD2 aligns across 7 bases. The CDR3 loop spans 14 amino acids. Germline lookup yields CDR1 LNHDA and CDR2 SQIVND (reference sequence). J was trimmed by 6 bases and V by 4 bases; bases with no gene match: 5. The CDR3 DNA reads as TGTGCCAGTAGTACCACCGGACTAGCCGGGGAGCTGTTTTTT. This codes for CASSTTGLAGELFF.

This clone has just one count. This chain connects TRBV19 to TRBJ1-1; no reliable D call. The CDR3 consists of 12 residues. V was clipped by 7 bases and J by 6 bases, with 12 bases between them. From germline, CDR1 is LNHDA and CDR2 SQIVND (reference sequence). Written as DNA, the CDR3 is TGTGCCAGTAAAAGCCCCTATTCTGAAGCTTTCTTT. Amino acid sequence: CASKSPYSEAFF. Combining the CDR3 with reference TRBV19 and TRBJ1-1 gives the whole variable domain DGGITQSPKYLFRKEGQNVTLSCEQNLNHDAMYWYRQDPGQGLRLIYYSQIVNDFQKGDIAEGYSVSREKKESFPLTVTSAQKNPTAFYLCASKSPYSEAFFGQGTRLTVV.

V usage is TRBV10-3 and J usage is TRBJ2-7, with 16 bases fitting TRBD2. The CDR3 loop spans 18 amino acids. Germline V gives CDR1 ENHRY, CDR2 SYGVKD. J was trimmed by 1 base and V by 0 bases; bases with no gene match: 3. The CDR3 is CAISESGTSGRASYEQYF. DNA of the CDR3: TGTGCCATCAGTGAGTCAGGGACTAGCGGGAGGGCATCCTACGAGCAGTACTTC.

The table lists this clone with a few counts. The chain is built from TRBV7-2 and TRBJ1-1, with TRBD1 matching 7 bases. J lost 1 base, V lost 5 bases, and 4 bases had no gene match. Germline loops: CDR1 SGHTA, CDR2 FQGNSA. The CDR3 totals 14 residues. The CDR3 DNA follows: TGTGCCAGCAGCGTCGGGACAGAGAACACTGAAGCTTTCTTT. Its protein product is CASSVGTENTEAFF.

A remark on this clone: Its ends do not fully match the called genes, so a read error is possible. This chain links TRBV4-3 with TRBJ1-6; 8 bases line up with TRBD1. The CDR3 totals 13 residues. Germline V gene lookup returns CDR1 LGHNA and CDR2 YSLEER. The DNA of the CDR3 is TGCGCCAGCAGCCAAGAAATTCGGGGACAGGCCCTCTTT. As protein: CASSQEIRGQALF.

V gene TRBV6-5 combines with J gene TRBJ2-2; no clear D. V was shortened by 5 bases and J by 2 bases, with 6 bases between the two germline ends. The CDR3 is 13 amino acids. Germline assignment: CDR1 MNHEY and CDR2 SVGAGI. The CDR3 sequence is CASSTSNTGELFF. CDR3 DNA sequence: TGTGCCAGCAGTACGAGCAACACCGGGGAGCTGTTTTTT.

This clone has just a few counts. This chain uses TRBV19 with TRBJ1-1; D is possibly TRBD1 (6 bases). CDR1 is LNHDA, CDR2 SQIVND, per germline (reference sequence). The germline V and J ends were trimmed by 5 bases and 1 base, with 8 bases remaining between them. The CDR3 runs 13 residues. CDR3 sequence reads: CASSGTTNTEAFF. Here the CDR3 DNA reads TGTGCCAGTAGTGGGACAACGAACACTGAAGCTTTCTTT.

This chain uses TRBV15 with TRBJ2-1; 8 bases match TRBD2. Germline loops: CDR1 LNHNV, CDR2 YYDKDF (reference sequence). The CDR3 length is 15 residues. V lost 2 bases, J lost 4 bases, and 4 bases stayed unmatched. The CDR3 protein is CATSRSGSRYNEQFF. In DNA, the CDR3 is TGTGCCACCAGCAGAAGCGGGAGCCGGTACAATGAGCAGTTCTTC. Complete variable domain (other parts from reference TRBV15 and TRBJ2-1): DAMVIQNPRYQVTQFGKPVTLSCSQTLNHNVMYWYQQKSSQAPKLLFHYYDKDFNNEADTPDNFQSRRPNTSFCFLDIRSPGLGDTAMYLCATSRSGSRYNEQFFGPGTRLTVL.

The chain couples TRBV4-1 to TRBJ1-1; D not certain. The CDR3 spans 14 residues. Germline-derived CDR1 and CDR2 are MGHRA and YSYEKL. Between the trimmed V and J ends, which lost 1 base and 5 bases, there was a span of 11 bases. The CDR3: CASSQAARGTEAFF. CDR3 DNA: TGCGCCAGCAGCCAAGCCGCCCGAGGTACTGAAGCTTTCTTT.

For the CDR3, the DNA is TGTGCCAGCAGCGTCGGGTCTCCCCCAAGGTACTTC. Residues: CASSVGSPPRYF. V usage is TRBV7-9 and J usage is TRBJ2-7, with unresolved D. The V gene lost 5 bases and the J gene lost 12 bases, with 17 bases spanning the gap. The CDR3 is 12 amino acids. Per the germline V gene, CDR1 is SEHNR and CDR2 is FQNEAQ (reference sequence).

The gene calls are TRBV18 and TRBJ1-3; TRBD1 agrees at 8 bases. Germline assignment: CDR1 KGHSH and CDR2 LQKENI. The CDR3 extends over 16 amino acids. V dropped 2 bases and J dropped 2; count of bases not matched to a gene: 5. CDR3 in amino acids: CASSPAPTGAGNTIYF. The DNA for the CDR3 is TGTGCCAGCTCACCAGCGCCGACAGGGGCTGGAAACACCATATATTTT.

The chain employs TRBV9 and TRBJ1-2; possible D gene TRBD1, 5 bases. The germline CDR1 and CDR2 sequences are SGDLS and YYNGEE. The CDR3 length is 16 residues. The germline V and J ends were trimmed by 0 bases and 6 bases, with 18 bases remaining between them. CDR3 loop: CASSVVGGVEEHGYTF. The CDR3 nucleotides are TGTGCCAGCAGCGTAGTCGGAGGGGTGGAGGAACATGGCTACACCTTC.

J is TRBJ1-1 and V is TRBV7-9; no clear D. Trimming pared 7 bases from V and 3 bases from J, leaving 12 bases between. The germline V gene encodes CDR1 SEHNR and CDR2 FQNEAQ (reference sequence). The CDR3 contains 13 residues. In nucleotides, the CDR3 is TGTGCCAGCAAAGAGTTATCGGACACTGAAGCTTTCTTT. Its translation is CASKELSDTEAFF.

J is TRBJ1-5 and V is TRBV2, with no clear D. Trimming shortened V by 7 bases and J by 11 bases, and 12 bases separated the two germline ends. Germline-derived CDR1 and CDR2 are SNHLY and FYNNEI. This CDR3 is built from 11 residues. The DNA of the CDR3 is TGTGCCAGCAAGGGTGGAGGAGCCCAGCATTTT. Its translation is CASKGGGAQHF. Full variable domain (remainder filled in from reference TRBV2 and TRBJ1-5): EPEVTQTPSHQVTQMGQEVILRCVPISNHLYFYWYRQILGQKVEFLVSFYNNEISEKSEIFDDQFSVERPDGSNFTLKIRSTKLEDSAMYFCASKGGGAQHFGDGTRLSIL.

The chain couples TRBV7-8 to TRBJ1-4; no definite D call. Deletions cut 8 bases from V and 5 bases from J, with 15 bases between. The germline V gene has CDR1 SGHVS and CDR2 FQNEAQ. This CDR3 is built from 14 residues. CDR3 DNA: TGTGCCAGCGGGAGGACCTTCGGGAATGAAAAACTGTTTTTT. Translating it yields CASGRTFGNEKLFF.

The chain uses TRBV9 and TRBJ2-5; D gene ambiguous. V was cut by 0 bases and J by 7 bases, with 7 bases left in between. This CDR3 comprises 12 residues. In germline, CDR1 is SGDLS, CDR2 YYNGEE. The CDR3 loop is CASSVDESTQYF. DNA of the CDR3: TGTGCCAGCAGCGTAGATGAGTCGACCCAGTACTTC.

The chain carries TRBV5-1 and TRBJ2-4, with 9 nucleotides matching TRBD1. This CDR3 spans 14 amino acids. Germline values: CDR1 SGHRS, CDR2 YFSETQ. V lost 4 bases and J lost 7; bases outside the gene matches: 6. The CDR3 nucleotides are TGCGCCAGCAGCCCGGGTGGACAGGGGAACATTCAGTACTTC. Protein product: CASSPGGQGNIQYF.

The gene calls are TRBV7-9 and TRBJ2-5; D perhaps matches TRBD1 (6 bases). V lost 6 bases to trimming and J lost 5 bases, with 13 bases between them. CDR1 and CDR2 (germline): SEHNR, FQNEAQ (reference sequence). The CDR3 loop spans 13 amino acids. This chain's CDR3 is CASSIQGIETQYF. The CDR3 nucleotides are TGTGCCAGCAGTATACAGGGTATCGAGACCCAGTACTTC.

As to this clone: At one end the junction does not follow the germline gene, possibly because of a read error. The V gene is TRBV7-9, the J gene TRBJ1-1; D might be TRBD1 (6 bases). The CDR3 extends over 14 amino acids. Germline values: CDR1 SEHNR, CDR2 FQNEAQ (reference sequence). The CDR3 reads CSSSLGEGDTEAFF. DNA of the CDR3: TGTTCCAGCAGCTTAGGGGAGGGGGATACTGAAGCTTTCTTT. The variable domain in full, completed from reference TRBV7-9 and TRBJ1-1, reads DTGVSQNPRHKITKRGQNVTFRCDPISEHNRLYWYRQTLGQGPEFLTYFQNEAQLEKSRLLSDRFSAERPKGSFSTLEIQRTEQGDSAMYLCSSSLGEGDTEAFFGQGTRLTVV.

The rearrangement links TRBV29-1 to TRBJ1-2, with D maybe TRBD1 (5 bases). Trimming shortened V by 6 bases and J by 3 bases, and 14 bases separated the two germline ends. Germline-derived CDR1 and CDR2 are SQVTM and ANQGSEA. The CDR3 is made up of 13 amino acids. CDR3 amino acids: CSVASGGYYGYTF. Written as DNA, the CDR3 is TGCAGCGTCGCTTCGGGGGGGTACTATGGCTACACCTTC.

The CDR3 DNA reads as TGTGCCAGCAGTTTAGGCTCCCAAGAGACCCAGTACTTC. This sequence encodes CASSLGSQETQYF. The V call is TRBV28, the J call TRBJ2-5; no reliable D call. The CDR3 spans 13 residues. Germline CDR1 reads MDHEN; CDR2 reads SYDVKM. Trimming took off 2 bases at V and 1 base at J, with 5 bases between the two ends. The complete variable domain, with remaining parts taken from reference TRBV28 and TRBJ2-5, reads DVKVTQSSRYLVKRTGEKVFLECVQDMDHENMFWYRQDPGLGLRLIYFSYDVKMKEKGDIPEGYSVSREKKERFSLILESASTNQTSMYLCASSLGSQETQYFGPGTRLLVL.

The chain carries TRBV5-5 and TRBJ2-1; D not certain. The CDR3 covers 16 residues. Per the germline V gene, CDR1 is SGHKS and CDR2 is YYEKEE (reference sequence). Trimming took 1 base from V and 5 from J, leaving 16 bases between them. The CDR3 spells CASSLYLDLLDNEQFF. The CDR3 DNA reads TGTGCCAGCAGCTTGTATCTAGACCTCCTCGACAATGAGCAGTTCTTC.

J is TRBJ2-7 and V is TRBV19; D unclear. V was trimmed by 2 bases and J by 1 base, leaving 9 bases between them. CDR1 and CDR2 from the germline V gene are LNHDA and SQIVND (reference sequence). CDR3 length: 14 amino acids. CDR3 nucleotides: TGTGCCAGTAGTATACGGTTATGGTCCTACGAGCAGTACTTC. This codes for CASSIRLWSYEQYF.

The chain uses TRBV10-1 and TRBJ1-2; 11 bases agree with TRBD1. The CDR3 totals 15 residues. V gave up 10 bases and J gave up 7 bases; unmatched junction bases: 14. The germline CDR1 and CDR2 sequences are WNHNN and SYGVQD (reference sequence). CDR3 in DNA: TGCGCCATCCAGGACAGGGGGCAGTTAAAGGTTGGCTACACCTTC. It codes for CAIQDRGQLKVGYTF.

Points on this clone: This sample also contains other DNA sequences that code for the same CDR3. The chain employs TRBV5-1 and TRBJ2-3; TRBD2 aligns across 10 bases. Losses at the gene ends were 0 bases for V and 4 bases for J; bases not matched to a gene: 5. The germline gives CDR1 SGHRS, CDR2 YFSETQ. The CDR3 spans 16 residues. Written as DNA, the CDR3 is TGCGCCAGCAGCTTGGGGACTAGCGGTGGGGCAGATACGCAGTATTTT. Translated, it gives CASSLGTSGGADTQYF.

This chain links TRBV28 with TRBJ2-7; TRBD1 agrees at 10 bases. Germline CDR1 MDHEN, CDR2 SYDVKM. The junction had 10 bases not matched to a gene; V was cut back by 6 bases and J by 2 bases. This CDR3 comprises 16 residues. This chain's CDR3 is CASSQGGTGDPYEQYF. CDR3 nucleotides: TGTGCCAGCAGCCAAGGAGGGACAGGGGATCCCTACGAGCAGTACTTC.

The V gene is TRBV6-1, the J gene TRBJ2-7, with 10 bases that match TRBD2. Germline loops: CDR1 MNHNS, CDR2 SASEGT. V gave up 1 base and J gave up 4 bases; unmatched junction bases: 4. There are 15 residues in the CDR3. This CDR3 reads CASSEGSGGLYEQYF. The DNA for the CDR3 is TGTGCCAGCAGTGAAGGTAGCGGGGGGCTATACGAGCAGTACTTC.

J is TRBJ1-1 and V is TRBV10-1; D may be TRBD1 (5 bases). V dropped 3 bases and J dropped 4 bases, with 9 bases sitting between them. CDR3 length: 13 residues. Looked up from germline, CDR1 is WNHNN and CDR2 is SYGVQD (reference sequence). The CDR3 DNA reads as TGCGCCAGCAGTGAAGCGGGGACCACTGAAGCTTTCTTT. As protein: CASSEAGTTEAFF.